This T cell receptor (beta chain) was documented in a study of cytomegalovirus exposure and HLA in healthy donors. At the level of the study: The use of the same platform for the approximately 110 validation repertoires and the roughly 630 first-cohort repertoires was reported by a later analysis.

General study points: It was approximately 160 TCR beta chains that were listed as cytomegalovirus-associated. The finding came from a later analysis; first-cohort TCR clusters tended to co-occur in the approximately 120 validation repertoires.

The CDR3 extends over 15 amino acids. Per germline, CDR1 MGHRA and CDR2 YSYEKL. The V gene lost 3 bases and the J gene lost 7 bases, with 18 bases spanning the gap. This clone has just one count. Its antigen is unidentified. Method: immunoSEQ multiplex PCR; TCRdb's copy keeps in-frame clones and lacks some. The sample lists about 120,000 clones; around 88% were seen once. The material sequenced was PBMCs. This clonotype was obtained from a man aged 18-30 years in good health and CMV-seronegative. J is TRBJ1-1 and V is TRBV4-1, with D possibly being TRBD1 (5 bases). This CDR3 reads CASSHPSGAENEAFF. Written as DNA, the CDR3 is TGCGCCAGCAGCCATCCTAGTGGGGCTGAAAATGAAGCTTTCTTT.